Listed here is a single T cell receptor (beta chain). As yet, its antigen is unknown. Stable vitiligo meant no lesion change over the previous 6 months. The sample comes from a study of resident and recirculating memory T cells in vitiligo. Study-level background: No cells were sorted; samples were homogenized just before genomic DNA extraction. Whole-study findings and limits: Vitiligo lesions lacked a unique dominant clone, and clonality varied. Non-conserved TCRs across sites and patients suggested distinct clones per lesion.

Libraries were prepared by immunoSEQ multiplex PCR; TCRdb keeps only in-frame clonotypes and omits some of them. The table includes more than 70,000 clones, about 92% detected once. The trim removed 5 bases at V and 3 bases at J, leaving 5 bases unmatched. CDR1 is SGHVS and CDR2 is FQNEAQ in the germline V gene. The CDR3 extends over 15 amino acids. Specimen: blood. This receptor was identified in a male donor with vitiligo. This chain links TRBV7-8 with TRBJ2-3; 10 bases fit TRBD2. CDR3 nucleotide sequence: TGTGCCAGCAGCCTCCTAGCGGGAGCGACAGATACGCAGTATTTT. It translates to CASSLLAGATDTQYF.